The 9 T cell receptor beta chains listed next were all sequenced from one sample in a study of T cell repertoires in cytomegalovirus infection. MiXCR, run by TCRdb on the reads, gives a single entry per CDR3 protein. The sample records fewer than 900,000 distinct CDR3 sequences, 29% being singletons. The antigens for these receptors are not known. The sequencing used cultured CD8+ T cells from PBMCs, collected from culture after CMV antigen stimulation. Receptor source: a human donor in good health (CMV status not recorded). Some clones in this sample may be carry-over from other donors' samples.

This chain joins TRBV6-5 and TRBJ1-4, with D possibly being TRBD1 (5 bases). V lost 0 bases, J lost 5 bases, and 10 bases lay in between. The CDR3 loop spans 15 amino acids. Germline V gene data show CDR1 as MNHEY and CDR2 as SVGAGI. CDR3 in amino acids: CASSYSAGPNEKLFF. DNA for the CDR3: TGTGCCAGCAGTTACTCAGCAGGGCCGAATGAAAAACTGTTTTTT.

This clonotype was counted a few times. The genes are TRBV6-2 or TRBV6-3 and TRBJ2-1; D unclear. The length of the CDR3 is 16 residues. The V gene lost 6 bases and the J gene lost 3 bases, with 18 bases spanning the gap. The germline CDR1 and CDR2 sequences are MNHEY and SVGEGT. The CDR3 bases are TGTGCCAGCAGAACTCCAGACGGAAACGACTACAATGAGCAGTTCTTC. It specifies CASRTPDGNDYNEQFF.

This clonotype was observed a handful of times. The chain recombines TRBV2 with TRBJ1-1, with 7 bases identical to TRBD1. This CDR3 has 15 amino acids. V was pared by 6 bases and J by 6 bases, with 13 bases of the junction left unmatched. CDR1 is SNHLY and CDR2 is FYNNEI in the germline V gene. The DNA for the CDR3 is TGTGCCAGCAGACCACCTCAAACAGGGGAAGCTGAAGCTTTCTTT. Translation: CASRPPQTGEAEAFF.

V is TRBV6-5 and J is TRBJ1-4, with TRBD1 matching over 8 bases. Germline CDR1 reads MNHEY; CDR2 reads SVGAGI. The CDR3 is 17 amino acids. V dropped 6 bases and J dropped 8; count of bases not matched to a gene: 17. The CDR3 region has the DNA TGTGCCAGCAGCTCAGGGGGCGGAAGACCCGGGAGGGAAAAACTGTTTTTT. This codes for CASSSGGGRPGREKLFF.

In the case of this clonotype: A much larger clone is a single base away; this may be a read error. The chain uses TRBV12-3 or TRBV12-4 and TRBJ1-1; D unclear. The CDR3 has 13 residues. V lost 5 bases, J lost 11 bases, and 18 bases lay in between. CDR3 coding DNA: TGTGCCAGCAGTCCCCTCTATTCGGTGGGGGCTTTCTTT. The encoded protein is CASSPLYSVGAFF.

This clonotype has ten or more counts. This chain links TRBV12-3 or TRBV12-4 with TRBJ1-2; unclear D gene. The germline V and J ends were trimmed by 1 base and 4 bases, with 13 bases remaining between them. CDR3 length: 15 amino acids. CDR3 DNA: TGTGCCAGCAGTTTAGGGGCCCGGGAGGGCTATGGCTACACCTTC. It specifies CASSLGAREGYGYTF.

The rearrangement links TRBV28 to TRBJ2-2; TRBD2 matches 8 bases. Losses at the gene ends were 2 bases for V and 4 bases for J; bases not matched to a gene: 9. Germline CDR1 is MDHEN and CDR2 is SYDVKM. The CDR3 length is 17 residues. The CDR3 loop is CASSLPPGGIATGELFF. CDR3 sequence (DNA): TGTGCCAGCAGTTTACCCCCGGGGGGGATTGCCACCGGGGAGCTGTTTTTT.

This clonotype was seen a handful of times. The J gene is TRBJ1-1, the V gene TRBV11-3; D is unclear. Germline V gene sequence: CDR1 SGHNT, CDR2 YENEEA. V was cut by 3 bases and J by 3 bases, with 14 bases left in between. CDR3 length: 15 amino acids. The CDR3 DNA reads as TGTGCCAGCAGCTTCAAGACTTATCCGGACACTGAAGCTTTCTTT. This sequence encodes CASSFKTYPDTEAFF.

This clonotype has more than one count but fewer than ten. The V gene is TRBV11-2, the J gene TRBJ2-7; tentative D call: TRBD1 (6 bases). The CDR3 totals 15 residues. V shed 2 bases and J shed 3 bases, with 14 bases lying between them. In germline, CDR1 is SGHAT, CDR2 FQNNGV. CDR3 sequence: CASSLWGPAGYEQYV. DNA of the CDR3: TGTGCCAGCAGCTTATGGGGGCCGGCGGGCTACGAGCAGTACGTC.